What follows is one T cell receptor beta chain and its context. Its antigen remains unidentified. This specimen comes from a study of T cell responses to AZD1222 COVID-19 vaccine. Study-level results: AZD1222 recipients seropositive at baseline numbered only 5 to 7. The donor group comprised mostly white British people and more females; the analysis possibly underestimated clonal diversity. Scientists sampled the repertoires only once the peak T cell response had passed. Reportedly, nearly half of unique spike TCRs recognized epitopes outside B.1.351/B.1.1.7 mutations.

Some clones are missing from TCRdb's copy, which holds only in-frame ones; the method was immunoSEQ multiplex PCR. The profile covers about 120,000 clones, with approximately 90% appearing a single time and more than 7% taken by the ten largest. Germline V lookup: CDR1 LNHDA, CDR2 SQIVND (reference sequence). The CDR3 contains 17 residues. The germline V and J ends were trimmed by 9 bases and 0 bases, with 21 bases remaining between them. This specimen consisted of peripheral blood, obtained 28 days after the second AZD1222 dose. This chain links TRBV19 with TRBJ1-3, with D tentatively TRBD1 (6 bases). The TCR sequence derives from an adult who received the AZD1222 COVID-19 vaccine. CDR3 sequence reads: CASCTTDSSISGNTIYF. The CDR3, as DNA: TGTGCCAGCTGTACGACGGACAGTTCCATCTCTGGAAACACCATATATTTT.